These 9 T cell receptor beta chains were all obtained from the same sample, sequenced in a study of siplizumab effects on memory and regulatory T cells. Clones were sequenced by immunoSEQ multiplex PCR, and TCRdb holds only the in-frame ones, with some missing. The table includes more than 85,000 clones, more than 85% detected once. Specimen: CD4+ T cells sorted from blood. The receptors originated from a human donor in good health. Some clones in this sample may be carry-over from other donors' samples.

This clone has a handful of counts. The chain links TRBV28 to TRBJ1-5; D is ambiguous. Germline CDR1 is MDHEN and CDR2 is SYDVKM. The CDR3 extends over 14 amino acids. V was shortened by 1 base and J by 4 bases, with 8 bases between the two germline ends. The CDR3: CASSLLGGNQPQHF. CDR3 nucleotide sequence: TGTGCCAGCAGTTTATTGGGCGGTAATCAGCCCCAGCATTTT.

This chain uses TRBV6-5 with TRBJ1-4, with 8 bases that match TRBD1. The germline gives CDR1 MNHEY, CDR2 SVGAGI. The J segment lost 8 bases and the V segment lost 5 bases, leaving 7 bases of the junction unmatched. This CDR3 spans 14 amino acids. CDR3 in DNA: TGTGCCAGCAGTACACAGGGGGTCGTGGAAAAACTGTTTTTT. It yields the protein CASSTQGVVEKLFF.

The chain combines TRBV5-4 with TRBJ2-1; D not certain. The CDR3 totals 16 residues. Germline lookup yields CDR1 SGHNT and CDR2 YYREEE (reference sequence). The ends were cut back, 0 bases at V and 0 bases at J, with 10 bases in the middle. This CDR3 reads CASSLGHASSYNEQFF. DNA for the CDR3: TGTGCCAGCAGCTTGGGACACGCTAGCTCCTACAATGAGCAGTTCTTC.

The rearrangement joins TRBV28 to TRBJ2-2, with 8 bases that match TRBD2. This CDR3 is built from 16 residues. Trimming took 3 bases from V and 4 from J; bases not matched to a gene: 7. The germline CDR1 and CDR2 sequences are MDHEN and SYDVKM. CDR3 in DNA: TGTGCCAGCAGTTTCCCGGGACTAGGTGGCACCGGGGAGCTGTTTTTT. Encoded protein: CASSFPGLGGTGELFF.

The CDR3: CASKTLATNTEAFF. The CDR3, as DNA: TGTGCCAGCAAAACGTTGGCGACTAACACTGAAGCTTTCTTT. The genes are TRBV27 and TRBJ1-1; D call uncertain. The CDR3 has 14 amino acids. Germline CDR1 is MNHEY and CDR2 is SMNVEV (reference sequence). V lost 7 bases and J 2 bases, leaving 14 bases between the germline ends.

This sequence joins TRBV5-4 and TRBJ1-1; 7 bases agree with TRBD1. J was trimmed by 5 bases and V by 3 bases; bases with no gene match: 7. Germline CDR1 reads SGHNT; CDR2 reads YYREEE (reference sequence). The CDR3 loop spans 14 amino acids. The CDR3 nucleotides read TGTGCCAGCAGCTCCATAGACAGGGTGACTGAAGCTTTCTTT. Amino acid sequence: CASSSIDRVTEAFF.

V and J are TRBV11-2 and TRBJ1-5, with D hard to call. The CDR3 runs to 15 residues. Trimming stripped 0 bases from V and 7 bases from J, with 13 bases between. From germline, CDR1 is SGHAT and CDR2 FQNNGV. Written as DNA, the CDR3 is TGTGCCAGCAGCTTAGATGGACGGGGTGGACAGCCCCAGCATTTT. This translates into CASSLDGRGGQPQHF.

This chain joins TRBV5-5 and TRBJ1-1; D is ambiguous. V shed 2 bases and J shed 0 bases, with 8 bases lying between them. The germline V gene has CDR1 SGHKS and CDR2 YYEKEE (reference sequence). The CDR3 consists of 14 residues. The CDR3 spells CASSLFRMNTEAFF. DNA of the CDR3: TGTGCCAGCAGCTTATTCAGGATGAACACTGAAGCTTTCTTT.

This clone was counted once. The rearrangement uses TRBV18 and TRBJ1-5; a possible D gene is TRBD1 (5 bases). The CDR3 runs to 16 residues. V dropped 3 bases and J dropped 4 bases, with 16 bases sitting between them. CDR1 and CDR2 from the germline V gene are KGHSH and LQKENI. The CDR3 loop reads CASSPTGTGENQPQHF. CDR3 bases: TGTGCCAGCTCACCCACGGGGACGGGCGAGAATCAGCCCCAGCATTTT. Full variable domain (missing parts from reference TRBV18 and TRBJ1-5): NAGVMQNPRHLVRRRGQEARLRCSPMKGHSHVYWYRQLPEEGLKFMVYLQKENIIDESGMPKERFSAEFPKEGPSILRIQQVVRGDSAAYFCASSPTGTGENQPQHFGDGTRLSIL.